This T cell receptor (beta chain) was documented in a study of blood T cell repertoires in COVID-19. Enrolled through a virtual design, the participants were between about 18 and 100 years of age and came from under 30 US areas. Trimming shortened V by 5 bases and J by 5 bases, and 12 bases separated the two germline ends. The germline V gene encodes CDR1 SGHTA and CDR2 FQGTGA. The CDR3 has 13 residues. Measured with immunoSEQ multiplex PCR; TCRdb has only the in-frame clones, and not every one. The table lists around 200,000 clones, 86% of them singletons. This clone was recorded many times. The source material was PBMCs or T cells enriched from blood (not recorded which). The clonotype comes from a man aged 40-55 years with acute COVID-19. The chain employs TRBV7-3 and TRBJ2-5; weak D call: TRBD1 (5 bases). The CDR3 DNA sequence: TGTGCCAGCAGCCAGGGAACGAGGGAGACCCAGTACTTC. Translating it yields CASSQGTRETQYF.